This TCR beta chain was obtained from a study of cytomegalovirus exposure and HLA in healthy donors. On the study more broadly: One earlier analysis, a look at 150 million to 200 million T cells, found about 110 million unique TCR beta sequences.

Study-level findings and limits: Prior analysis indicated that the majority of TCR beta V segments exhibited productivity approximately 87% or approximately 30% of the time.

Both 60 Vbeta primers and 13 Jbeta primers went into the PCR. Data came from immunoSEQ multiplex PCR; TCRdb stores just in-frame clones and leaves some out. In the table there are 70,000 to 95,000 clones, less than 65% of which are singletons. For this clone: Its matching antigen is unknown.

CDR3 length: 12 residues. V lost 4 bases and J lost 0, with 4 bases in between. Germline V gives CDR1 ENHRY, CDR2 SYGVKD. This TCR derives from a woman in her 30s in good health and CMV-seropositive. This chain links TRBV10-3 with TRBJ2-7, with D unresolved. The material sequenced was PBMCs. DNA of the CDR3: TGTGCCATCAGTGCGAGCTCCTACGAGCAGTACTTC. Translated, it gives CAISASSYEQYF.